A selection of T cell receptor beta chains follows, all from one sample in a study of blood T cell repertoires in COVID-19. The repertoire was sequenced with immunoSEQ multiplex PCR; TCRdb's copy has only in-frame clones and lacks some. The sample carries 350,000 to 400,000 clones, 85% to 90% recorded once. The sample consisted of peripheral blood. The receptors come from a man younger than 35 with active or convalescent COVID-19. Both conserved end residues are part of each CDR3. D genes are given only for firm matches. Size is stated for part of the rows, as once, few or many counts, or as a class when the clone is expanded.

J gene: TRBJ1-2
clone size: NA
V gene: TRBV28
D gene: NA
CDR3 DNA: TGTGCCAGCAGTTCTGGGCCCGGTTCTAACTATGGCTACACCTTC
CDR3 protein: CASSSGPGSNYGYTF

J gene: TRBJ1-6
clone size: NA
V gene: TRBV27
D gene: NA
CDR3 DNA: TGTGCCAGCAGTTTTTCGGGAGCCCTCCACTTT
CDR3 protein: CASSFSGALHF

J gene: TRBJ2-1
clone size: NA
V gene: TRBV7-2
D gene: TRBD2
CDR3 DNA: TGTGCCAGCATACATTCACGGGGGGGAATGAATGAGCAGTTCTTC
CDR3 protein: CASIHSRGGMNEQFF

J gene: TRBJ1-1
clone size: NA
V gene: TRBV7-9
D gene: NA
CDR3 DNA: TGTGCCAGCAGCTTAACAGAGAACACTGAAGCTTTCTTT
CDR3 protein: CASSLTENTEAFF

J gene: TRBJ2-7
clone size: NA
V gene: TRBV7-2
D gene: NA
CDR3 DNA: NA
CDR3 protein: CATKPSGRGYEQYF

J gene: TRBJ2-7
clone size: NA
V gene: TRBV7-2
D gene: TRBD2
CDR3 DNA: TGTGCCAGCAGCTGGGAGGGGGAGCAGTACTTC
CDR3 protein: CASSWEGEQYF

J gene: TRBJ1-2
clone size: NA
V gene: TRBV3-1/TRBV3-2
D gene: TRBD1
CDR3 DNA: TGTGCCAGCAGCTCCGAGCAGGGGGCCCTTGCTAACTATGGCTACACCTTC
CDR3 protein: CASSSEQGALANYGYTF

J gene: TRBJ2-7
clone size: NA
V gene: TRBV7-2
D gene: TRBD2
CDR3 DNA: TGTGCCAGCAGTCTTGGGACTACCGCATCTCCCTACGAGCAGTACTTC
CDR3 protein: CASSLGTTASPYEQYF

J gene: TRBJ1-2
clone size: NA
V gene: TRBV4-3
D gene: NA
CDR3 DNA: TGCGCCAGCAGCCAAGATTGGACTTCCCAGCGGAGCTACACCTTC
CDR3 protein: CASSQDWTSQRSYTF

J gene: TRBJ2-1
clone size: NA
V gene: TRBV4-3
D gene: TRBD2
CDR3 DNA: TGCGCCAGCAGCCTCACAAGCGGGAGCCCATACAATGAGCAGTTCTTC
CDR3 protein: CASSLTSGSPYNEQFF

J gene: TRBJ2-1
clone size: NA
V gene: TRBV7-3
D gene: TRBD1
CDR3 DNA: TGTGCCAGCAGCAATCGACAGGGGCAGTACAATGAGCAGTTCTTC
CDR3 protein: CASSNRQGQYNEQFF

J gene: TRBJ1-2
clone size: NA
V gene: TRBV20-1
D gene: NA
CDR3 DNA: TGCAGTGCTAGTAAACGGGGGGCGCATGGCTACACCTTC
CDR3 protein: CSASKRGAHGYTF

J gene: TRBJ2-5
clone size: NA
V gene: TRBV3-1/TRBV3-2
D gene: TRBD2
CDR3 DNA: TGTGCCAGCAGCCAAGATCTCGGGAGGTACCAAGAGACCCAGTACTTC
CDR3 protein: CASSQDLGRYQETQYF

J gene: TRBJ1-4
clone size: NA
V gene: TRBV28
D gene: NA
CDR3 DNA: TGTGCCAGCAGTTTAGGACAGCGGAATGAAAAACTGTTTTTT
CDR3 protein: CASSLGQRNEKLFF

J gene: TRBJ2-7
clone size: NA
V gene: TRBV7-9
D gene: TRBD2
CDR3 DNA: TGTGCCAGCAGCGAGGGACTAGCAGGCGCCGAGCAGTACTTC
CDR3 protein: CASSEGLAGAEQYF

J gene: TRBJ1-4
clone size: NA
V gene: TRBV7-8
D gene: NA
CDR3 DNA: TGTGCCAGCAGCTCACGAGGGAGTCTAACTAATGAAAAACTGTTTTTT
CDR3 protein: CASSSRGSLTNEKLFF

J gene: TRBJ1-5
clone size: NA
V gene: TRBV6-5
D gene: NA
CDR3 DNA: TGTGCCAGCAGTTACGGGGGGATATACAATCAGCCCCAGCATTTT
CDR3 protein: CASSYGGIYNQPQHF

J gene: TRBJ2-7
clone size: NA
V gene: TRBV4-1
D gene: TRBD2
CDR3 DNA: TGCGCCAGCAGCCAAGGGGGTGGACTAGCGAAACATTACGAGCAGTACTTC
CDR3 protein: CASSQGGGLAKHYEQYF

J gene: TRBJ1-5
clone size: few
V gene: TRBV10-2
D gene: TRBD1
CDR3 DNA: TGCGCCAGCAGTGAATCAACAGGGGTGAGCAATCAGCCCCAGCATTTT
CDR3 protein: CASSESTGVSNQPQHF

J gene: TRBJ1-1
clone size: NA
V gene: TRBV4-3
D gene: NA
CDR3 DNA: TGCGCCAGCAGCCAATATGGGGCCCCGGACACTGAAGCTTTCTTT
CDR3 protein: CASSQYGAPDTEAFF

J gene: TRBJ1-2
clone size: NA
V gene: TRBV9
D gene: NA
CDR3 DNA: TGTGCCAGCAGCGTAGGCGGACAGACCTATGGCTACACCTTC
CDR3 protein: CASSVGGQTYGYTF

J gene: TRBJ1-3
clone size: NA
V gene: TRBV4-1
D gene: NA
CDR3 DNA: TGCGCCAGCAGCCAAGCCCAGGGAGGAAACACCATATATTTT
CDR3 protein: CASSQAQGGNTIYF

J gene: TRBJ1-1
clone size: NA
V gene: TRBV5-1
D gene: TRBD1
CDR3 DNA: TGCGCCAGCAGCTCCCCTAAGGACAGGGCGATTATGAACACTGAAGCTTTCTTT
CDR3 protein: CASSSPKDRAIMNTEAFF

J gene: TRBJ2-5
clone size: NA
V gene: TRBV6-5
D gene: NA
CDR3 DNA: TGTGCCAGCAGTCCAAACCAAGAGACCCAGTACTTC
CDR3 protein: CASSPNQETQYF

J gene: TRBJ2-7
clone size: NA
V gene: TRBV6-2/TRBV6-3
D gene: NA
CDR3 DNA: TGTGCCAGCAGTTTGCAGGGCCAGGGAGGCTACGAGCAGTACTTC
CDR3 protein: CASSLQGQGGYEQYF

J gene: TRBJ1-1
clone size: NA
V gene: TRBV7-9
D gene: NA
CDR3 DNA: TGTGCCAGCAGCTTAGGCAGCACTGAAGCTTTCTTT
CDR3 protein: CASSLGSTEAFF

J gene: TRBJ2-2
clone size: NA
V gene: TRBV18
D gene: TRBD1
CDR3 DNA: TGTGCCAGCTCACAAAGACAGGGCGACACCGGGGAGCTGTTTTTT
CDR3 protein: CASSQRQGDTGELFF

J gene: TRBJ2-1
clone size: NA
V gene: TRBV5-6
D gene: TRBD2
CDR3 DNA: TGTGCCAGCAGCGGAGGAGCGGGGGGGCACTACAATGAGCAGTTCTTC
CDR3 protein: CASSGGAGGHYNEQFF

J gene: TRBJ1-1
clone size: NA
V gene: TRBV5-6
D gene: NA
CDR3 DNA: TGTGCCAGCAGCTTCTACGGGTTGAACACTGAAGCTTTCTTT
CDR3 protein: CASSFYGLNTEAFF

J gene: TRBJ2-7
clone size: once
V gene: TRBV15
D gene: NA
CDR3 DNA: TGTGCCACCAGCAGATATGTGGCAGCCTACGAGCAGTACTTC
CDR3 protein: CATSRYVAAYEQYF

J gene: TRBJ1-4
clone size: NA
V gene: TRBV10-3
D gene: TRBD1
CDR3 DNA: TGTGCCATCAGCGAAACAGGGGGAAGTAAAAAACTGTTTTTT
CDR3 protein: CAISETGGSKKLFF

J gene: TRBJ2-3
clone size: NA
V gene: TRBV5-5
D gene: TRBD2
CDR3 DNA: TGTGCCAGCAGCTTCGGACTAGCGGGACACACAGATACGCAGTATTTT
CDR3 protein: CASSFGLAGHTDTQYF

J gene: TRBJ1-1
clone size: NA
V gene: TRBV4-1
D gene: NA
CDR3 DNA: TGCGCCAGCAGCCCAATGTCAGGACTTGAAGCTTTCTTT
CDR3 protein: CASSPMSGLEAFF

J gene: TRBJ2-5
clone size: NA
V gene: TRBV2
D gene: NA
CDR3 DNA: TGTGCCAGCAGTGAAGCTCATGAGGGCCCCCAAGAGACCCAGTACTTC
CDR3 protein: CASSEAHEGPQETQYF

J gene: TRBJ2-2
clone size: NA
V gene: TRBV3-1/TRBV3-2
D gene: TRBD2
CDR3 DNA: TGTGCCAGCAGCAGAATAGCGGGAGGGATGACCGGGGAGCTGTTTTTT
CDR3 protein: CASSRIAGGMTGELFF

J gene: TRBJ2-1
clone size: NA
V gene: TRBV24-1
D gene: TRBD1
CDR3 DNA: TGTGCCACCAGTGATTTAGGACAGGGGACGGGCTCCTACAATGAGCAGTTCTTC
CDR3 protein: CATSDLGQGTGSYNEQFF

J gene: TRBJ1-1
clone size: NA
V gene: TRBV9
D gene: NA
CDR3 DNA: TGTGCCAGCAGCGTAGCCGGGAACACTGAAGCTTTCTTT
CDR3 protein: CASSVAGNTEAFF

J gene: TRBJ1-4
clone size: NA
V gene: TRBV27
D gene: NA
CDR3 DNA: TGTGCCAGCAGGCCCGGCGGGGTCACTAATGAAAAACTGTTTTTT
CDR3 protein: CASRPGGVTNEKLFF

J gene: TRBJ2-3
clone size: NA
V gene: TRBV5-3
D gene: TRBD2
CDR3 DNA: TGTGCCAGAAGCTCGGGAGGGGCGGGATGGAGCACAGATACGCAGTATTTT
CDR3 protein: CARSSGGAGWSTDTQYF

J gene: TRBJ2-7
clone size: NA
V gene: TRBV11-2
D gene: TRBD1
CDR3 DNA: TGTGCCAGCAGCCGGACAGGGGGTAGCTACGAGCAGTACTTC
CDR3 protein: CASSRTGGSYEQYF

J gene: TRBJ1-5
clone size: NA
V gene: TRBV28
D gene: TRBD1
CDR3 DNA: TGTGCCAGCAACCAGGGGGGAGCGGTTCAGCCCCAGCATTTT
CDR3 protein: CASNQGGAVQPQHF